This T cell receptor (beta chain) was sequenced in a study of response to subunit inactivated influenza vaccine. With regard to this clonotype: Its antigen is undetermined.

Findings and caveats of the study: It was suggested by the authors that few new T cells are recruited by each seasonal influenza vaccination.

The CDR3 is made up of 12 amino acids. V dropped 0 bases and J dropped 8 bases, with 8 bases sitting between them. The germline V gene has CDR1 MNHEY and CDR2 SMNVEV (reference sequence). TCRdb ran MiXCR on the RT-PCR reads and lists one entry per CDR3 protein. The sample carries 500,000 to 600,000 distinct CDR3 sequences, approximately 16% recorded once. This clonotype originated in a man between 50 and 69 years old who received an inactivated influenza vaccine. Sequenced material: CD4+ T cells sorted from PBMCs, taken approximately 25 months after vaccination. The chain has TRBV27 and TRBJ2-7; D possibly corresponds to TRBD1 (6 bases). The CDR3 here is CASSLSGAKQYF. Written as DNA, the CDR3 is TGTGCCAGCAGTTTATCGGGGGCTAAGCAGTACTTC.